These 26 T cell receptor beta chains originate from one sample sequenced in a study of PD-L1 blockade in urothelial cancer listed by TCRdb under 2017. Reading the label with the study, this specimen's time point is: pretreatment tumor sample. Receptor amplification or capture employed the immunoSEQ multiplex PCR assay. This immuneACCESS table, as held by TCRdb, lists in-frame sequences with V and J called but not all clones. Of the missing ones, under half trace to an unresolved V gene in checked studies; the others have no known cause. The sample records 35,000 or so clones, 36% of which are singletons. The ten largest clonotypes hold about 8.9% of the sample. Sequencing was performed on tumor tissue, taken before atezolizumab (anti-PD-L1) treatment. The receptor source for this set is a man in his sixties with urothelial cancer.

By frequency in the sample, this clone is medium-sized (0.01 to 0.1%). This sequence joins TRBV19 and TRBJ1-1, with D hard to call. Germline loops: CDR1 LNHDA, CDR2 SQIVND (reference sequence). This CDR3 has 13 residues. V was clipped by 7 bases and J by 0 bases, with 9 bases between them. The CDR3 sequence: CASTANMNTEAFF. The CDR3 DNA reads as TGTGCCAGTACCGCGAACATGAACACTGAAGCTTTCTTT.

J is TRBJ1-2 and V is TRBV30, with 8 bases lining up with TRBD1. Trimming removed 1 base from V and 8 bases from J; junction bases left unmatched: 9. This CDR3 comprises 14 residues. The germline V gene has CDR1 GTSNPN and CDR2 SVGIG (reference sequence). The CDR3, as DNA: TGTGCCTGGAGTGGGACAGGGATCTTGGGGGGCTACACCTTC. It codes for CAWSGTGILGGYTF.

As for this clone: A junction end diverges from the germline sequence, so it may reflect a read error. The chain combines TRBV30 with TRBJ1-1, with a tentative D call TRBD1 (5 bases). Germline loops: CDR1 GTSNPN, CDR2 SVGIG (reference sequence). This CDR3 is built from 12 residues. CDR3 residues: CAWSVSSTGLIF. CDR3 DNA: TGTGCCTGGAGTGTATCATCAACAGGCCTGATCTTT.

The sample holds a few counts of this clone. The chain is built from TRBV10-3 and TRBJ2-3, with 10 positions matching TRBD2. The CDR3 contains 15 residues. The J segment lost 2 bases and the V segment lost 7 bases, leaving 6 bases of the junction unmatched. Germline CDR1 is ENHRY and CDR2 is SYGVKD. The CDR3, as DNA: TGTGCCATCAAAAGCGGGGGGGCTTTCACAGATACGCAGTATTTT. It codes for CAIKSGGAFTDTQYF.

The table lists this clone with many counts. CDR3 residues: CASSPDYGRTGNTIYF. CDR3 DNA sequence: TGTGCCAGCAGCCCCGATTACGGACGGACTGGAAACACCATATATTTT. This chain joins TRBV11-3 and TRBJ1-3; D remains ambiguous. Deletions cut 5 bases from V and 2 bases from J, with 16 bases between. The CDR3 is made up of 16 amino acids. CDR1 and CDR2 from the germline V gene are SGHNT and YENEEA.

The chain recombines TRBV5-1 with TRBJ2-7, with TRBD1 matching 10 bases. CDR1 is SGHRS and CDR2 is YFSETQ in the germline V gene. With V trimmed by 0 bases and J by 7 bases, 7 bases remained unmatched. The CDR3 is 15 residues long. CDR3 amino acids: CASSLVGQGGGEQYF. As DNA, the CDR3 is TGCGCCAGCAGCTTGGTCGGACAGGGGGGAGGTGAGCAGTACTTC.

This clone was counted at least ten times. The chain recombines TRBV11-3 with TRBJ2-2, with D unclear. V gave up 7 bases and J gave up 4 bases, with 13 bases separating them. The CDR3 runs to 14 residues. Germline CDR1 reads SGHNT; CDR2 reads YENEEA. CDR3 sequence reads: CASKTQMGTGELFF. The CDR3 coding sequence is TGTGCCAGCAAGACTCAAATGGGCACCGGGGAGCTGTTTTTT.

V is TRBV6-8 and J is TRBJ2-2, with 8 positions matching TRBD2. CDR1 and CDR2 (germline): MNHGY, SAAAGT. This CDR3 spans 18 amino acids. Unmatched junction bases numbered 18, after V lost 5 bases and J lost 7 bases. DNA of the CDR3: TGTGCCAGCAGTACGGAAACTAGCGGAGGGGACAATTACGGGGAGCTGTTTTTT. It codes for CASSTETSGGDNYGELFF.

The chain employs TRBV6-8 and TRBJ1-1; no clear D gene. The CDR3 spans 16 residues. The germline gives CDR1 MNHGY, CDR2 SAAAGT. V dropped 2 bases and J dropped 1 base, with 14 bases sitting between them. CDR3 protein: CASSYGLEGKNTEAFF. CDR3 bases: TGTGCCAGCAGTTACGGTCTAGAGGGCAAGAACACTGAAGCTTTCTTT.

This clone has only a few counts. The V call is TRBV4-1, the J call TRBJ2-1, with a weak D call TRBD2 (5 bases). V shed 3 bases and J shed 0 bases, with 21 bases lying between them. The CDR3 runs 19 residues. CDR1 and CDR2 (germline): MGHRA, YSYEKL. CDR3: CASSQQIPGSGSSYNEQFF. The CDR3 nucleotides are TGCGCCAGCAGCCAGCAAATCCCCGGGTCGGGAAGCTCCTACAATGAGCAGTTCTTC.

The gene calls are TRBV30 and TRBJ1-3; the D is unclear. This CDR3 spans 14 amino acids. Germline V gene lookup returns CDR1 GTSNPN and CDR2 SVGIG (reference sequence). V dropped 5 bases and J dropped 0 bases, with 11 bases sitting between them. The CDR3 coding sequence is TGTGCCTGGCGGGCGCGGAGCTCTGGAAACACCATATATTTT. Translating it yields CAWRARSSGNTIYF.

This clone was seen a few times. This chain joins TRBV6-8 and TRBJ1-1; TRBD1 matches at 7 bases. The germline V gene encodes CDR1 MNHGY and CDR2 SAAAGT. CDR3 size: 14 residues. V was pared by 5 bases and J by 1 base, with 4 bases of the junction left unmatched. The chain's CDR3 is CASSGYRGNTEAFF. The CDR3 nucleotides read TGTGCCAGCAGTGGATACAGGGGGAACACTGAAGCTTTCTTT.

This clone was observed at least ten times. The V gene is TRBV13, the J gene TRBJ2-7; tentative D call: TRBD2 (6 bases). This CDR3 region has 13 residues. V gave up 6 bases and J gave up 6 bases, with 15 bases separating them. Germline V CDR1 and CDR2: PRHDT, FYEKMQ (reference sequence). CDR3 DNA sequence: TGTGCCAGCAGTTTCGCGGGAAAGGGCGAGCAGTACTTC. It codes for CASSFAGKGEQYF.

The chain is built from TRBV10-3 and TRBJ2-1; TRBD1 is a possible D gene (8 bases). The CDR3 covers 15 residues. Trimming took off 6 bases at V and 7 bases at J, with 19 bases between the two ends. Germline V CDR1 and CDR2: ENHRY, SYGVKD. CDR3 protein: CAIRDPGQGGNEQFF. The CDR3 bases are TGTGCCATCAGGGACCCAGGACAGGGAGGGAATGAGCAGTTCTTC.

J is TRBJ2-3 and V is TRBV11-3; D not certain. CDR3 length equals 15 residues. V was clipped by 3 bases and J by 0 bases, with 10 bases between them. Germline loops: CDR1 SGHNT, CDR2 YENEEA. This chain's CDR3 is CASSLNSASTDTQYF. CDR3 nucleotides: TGTGCCAGCAGCTTGAACAGCGCCAGCACAGATACGCAGTATTTT. Full variable domain (missing parts from reference TRBV11-3 and TRBJ2-3): EAGVVQSPRYKIIEKKQPVAFWCNPISGHNTLYWYLQNLGQGPELLIRYENEEAVDDSQLPKDRFSAERLKGVDSTLKIQPAELGDSAVYLCASSLNSASTDTQYFGPGTRLTVL.

CDR3 region: CASSTRRISDSPLHF. The CDR3 bases are TGTGCCAGCAGTACAAGACGGATATCGGATTCACCCCTCCACTTT. This chain uses TRBV6-8 with TRBJ1-6; D gene ambiguous. Germline V gene data show CDR1 as MNHGY and CDR2 as SAAAGT. V was clipped by 5 bases and J by 8 bases, with 16 bases between them. This CDR3 is 15 amino acids long.

This clone was counted between two and nine times. The chain carries TRBV6-8 and TRBJ1-2, with D possibly being TRBD1 (5 bases). Trimming pared 2 bases from V and 7 bases from J, leaving 14 bases between. The CDR3 totals 14 residues. CDR1 is MNHGY and CDR2 is SAAAGT in the germline V gene. CDR3 sequence reads: CASSYQGEVSGYTF. The CDR3 coding sequence is TGTGCCAGCAGTTACCAGGGAGAGGTTAGTGGCTACACCTTC.

This clone has just a few counts. The genes are TRBV6-8 and TRBJ2-4; D possibly corresponds to TRBD2 (6 bases). Germline values: CDR1 MNHGY, CDR2 SAAAGT. This CDR3 region has 17 residues. Trimming pared 2 bases from V and 7 bases from J, leaving 21 bases between. CDR3 in amino acids: CASSYTGGVSGPNIQYF. As DNA, the CDR3 is TGTGCCAGCAGTTACACCGGCGGGGTTTCGGGTCCGAACATTCAGTACTTC.

The V and J genes are TRBV18 and TRBJ1-2, with TRBD1 matching 9 bases. The CDR3 runs 15 residues. The germline gives CDR1 KGHSH, CDR2 LQKENI. With 5 bases clipped from V and 1 base from J, the junction kept 5 bases outside the gene matches. The CDR3 protein is CASSENRGRNYGYTF. The CDR3 nucleotides read TGTGCCAGCTCAGAAAACAGGGGGCGTAACTATGGCTACACCTTC.

The rearrangement joins TRBV19 to TRBJ1-5; a possible D gene is TRBD1 (5 bases). CDR3 length equals 13 residues. The germline V gene has CDR1 LNHDA and CDR2 SQIVND (reference sequence). V lost 5 bases to trimming and J lost 6 bases, with 11 bases between them. The CDR3 is CASSDQGGQPQHF. DNA of the CDR3: TGTGCCAGTAGTGATCAGGGCGGTCAGCCCCAGCATTTT. Full variable domain (remainder filled in from reference TRBV19 and TRBJ1-5): DGGITQSPKYLFRKEGQNVTLSCEQNLNHDAMYWYRQDPGQGLRLIYYSQIVNDFQKGDIAEGYSVSREKKESFPLTVTSAQKNPTAFYLCASSDQGGQPQHFGDGTRLSIL.

The J gene is TRBJ2-3, the V gene TRBV11-3, with 10 bases aligning to TRBD2. CDR1 and CDR2 from the germline V gene are SGHNT and YENEEA. V lost 3 bases and J lost 3; bases outside the gene matches: 6. The CDR3 covers 16 residues. CDR3 in amino acids: CASSLGAGGLTDTQYF. The CDR3 region has the DNA TGTGCCAGCAGCTTGGGAGCGGGAGGGCTGACAGATACGCAGTATTTT.

The chain combines TRBV5-1 with TRBJ2-2; tentatively, D is TRBD1 (7 bases). CDR1 and CDR2 from the germline V gene are SGHRS and YFSETQ. This CDR3 has 15 amino acids. V shed 0 bases and J shed 4 bases, with 10 bases lying between them. This CDR3 reads CASSLDRGGTGELFF. CDR3 coding DNA: TGCGCCAGCAGCTTGGACAGGGGAGGCACCGGGGAGCTGTTTTTT.

This clone has more than one count but fewer than ten. V and J are TRBV6-8 and TRBJ2-1; TRBD1 agrees at 7 bases. J was trimmed by 8 bases and V by 6 bases; bases with no gene match: 13. The CDR3 runs 15 residues. Germline loops: CDR1 MNHGY, CDR2 SAAAGT. CDR3 protein: CASRSTGWTGHEQFF. DNA of the CDR3: TGTGCCAGCAGATCGACAGGGTGGACGGGCCATGAGCAGTTCTTC.

This chain uses TRBV5-1 with TRBJ1-1; no clear D. Germline V gives CDR1 SGHRS, CDR2 YFSETQ. Trimming removed 1 base from V and 0 bases from J, with 7 bases in between. This CDR3 has 14 residues. This CDR3 reads CASSLTVMNTEAFF. CDR3 DNA: TGCGCCAGCAGCTTGACTGTCATGAACACTGAAGCTTTCTTT.

The gene calls are TRBV30 and TRBJ1-4; possible D gene TRBD1, 5 bases. The germline CDR1 and CDR2 sequences are GTSNPN and SVGIG (reference sequence). Trimming stripped 2 bases from V and 10 bases from J, with 20 bases between. The CDR3 is 15 residues long. Here the CDR3 reads CAWSTPGTLYGKLFF. The CDR3 region has the DNA TGTGCCTGGAGTACCCCCGGGACTCTTTATGGAAAACTGTTTTTT.

About this clone itself: The same CDR3 can be traced to other DNA sequences in this sample. The CDR3 DNA reads TGTGCCAGCAGTCCTGGACAGACACAAGAGACCCAGTACTTC. The encoded protein is CASSPGQTQETQYF. The chain joins TRBV28 to TRBJ2-5, with D possibly matching TRBD1 (6 bases). Trimming pared 5 bases from V and 2 bases from J, leaving 12 bases between. Germline values: CDR1 MDHEN, CDR2 SYDVKM. The CDR3 has 14 amino acids.